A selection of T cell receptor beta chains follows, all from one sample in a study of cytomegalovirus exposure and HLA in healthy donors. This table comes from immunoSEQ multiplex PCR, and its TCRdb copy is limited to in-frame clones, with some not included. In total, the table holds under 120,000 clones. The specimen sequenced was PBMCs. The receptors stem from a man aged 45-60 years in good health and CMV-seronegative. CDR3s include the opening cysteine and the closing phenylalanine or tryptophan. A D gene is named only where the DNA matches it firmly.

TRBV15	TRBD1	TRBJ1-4	TGTGCCACCAGCAGAGCGACAGGGGTTAATGAAAAACTGTTTTTT	CATSRATGVNEKLFF
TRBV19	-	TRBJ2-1	TGTGCCAGTAATAATCGGGGGACAGACAATGAGCAGTTCTTC	CASNNRGTDNEQFF
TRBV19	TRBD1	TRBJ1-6	TGTGCCAGTAGTATCCGAGGGACAGGGGGCGATTCACCCCTCCACTTT	CASSIRGTGGDSPLHF
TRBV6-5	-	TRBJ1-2	TGTGCCAGCAGTTACGGCCGAAACTATGGCTACACCTTC	CASSYGRNYGYTF
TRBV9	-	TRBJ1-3	TGTGCCAGCAGCGTAGAAGGGGTAGGAAACACCATATATTTT	CASSVEGVGNTIYF
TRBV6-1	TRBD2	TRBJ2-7	TGTGCCAGCAGTGGCCGACTAGCGGGAGCCTACGAGCAGTACTTC	CASSGRLAGAYEQYF
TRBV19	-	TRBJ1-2	TGTGCCAGTAGTCCAGGGCAGATCTATGGCTACACCTTC	CASSPGQIYGYTF
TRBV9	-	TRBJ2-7	TGTGCCAGCGCCGAGGGGGACGCAACCTCCTACGAGCAGTACTTC	CASAEGDATSYEQYF
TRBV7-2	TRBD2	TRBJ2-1	TGTGCCAGCAGCCTGGGACTAGCGGGAGTCAATGAGCAGTTCTTC	CASSLGLAGVNEQFF
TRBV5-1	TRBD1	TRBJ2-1	TGCGCCAGCAGCGCCGGGACAGGGTACAATGAGCAGTTCTTC	CASSAGTGYNEQFF
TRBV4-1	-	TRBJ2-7	TGCGCCAGCAGCCAAGAACAGGCCTACGAGCAGTACTTC	CASSQEQAYEQYF
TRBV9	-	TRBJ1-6	TGTGCCAGCAGCCCGAGGGGGGGTTCAGATTCACCCCTCCACTTT	CASSPRGGSDSPLHF
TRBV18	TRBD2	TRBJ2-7	TGTGCCAGCTCACCACGGGCGGGAGGGACCTACGAGCAGTACTTC	CASSPRAGGTYEQYF
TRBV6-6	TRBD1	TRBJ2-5	TGTGCCAGCAGTTCCCGACAGGGGACCCAAGAGACCCAGTACTTC	CASSSRQGTQETQYF
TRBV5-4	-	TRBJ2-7	TGTGCCAGCAGCCACGGGCCCAGCGGCTCCTACGAGCAGTACTTC	CASSHGPSGSYEQYF
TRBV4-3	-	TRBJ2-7	TGCGCCAGCAGCCAAGATTCACAGGGCGCCTACGAGCAGTACTTC	CASSQDSQGAYEQYF
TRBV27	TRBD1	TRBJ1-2	TGTGCCAGCAGTCGACGACAGGGGGCTGGCTACACCTTC	CASSRRQGAGYTF
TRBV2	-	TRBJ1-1	TGTGCCACTAGCCTGGGGGCGGGTGGCACTGAAGCTTTCTTT	CATSLGAGGTEAFF
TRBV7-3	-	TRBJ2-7	TGTGCCAGCAGCCCCCGTTCCTACGAGCAGTACTTC	CASSPRSYEQYF
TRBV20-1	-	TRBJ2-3	TGCAGTGCTAGCGAGACAGATACGCAGTATTTT	CSASETDTQYF
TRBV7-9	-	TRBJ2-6	TGTGCCAGCAGCTTAGGTACAGGGTCCTCTGGGGCCAACGTCCTGACTTTC	CASSLGTGSSGANVLTF
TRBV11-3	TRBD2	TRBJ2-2	TGTGCCAGCAGCCCTCCAGCGGGAGGGAGCACCGGGGAGCTGTTTTTT	CASSPPAGGSTGELFF
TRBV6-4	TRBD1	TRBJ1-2	TGTGCCAGCACCCCGTCGGAGCAGGGGGCTCCGAGGGGCTACACCTTC	CASTPSEQGAPRGYTF
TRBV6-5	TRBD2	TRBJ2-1	TGTGCCACCTCTAGCGGACTCGATGCCGCCATCGAGCAGTTCTTC	CATSSGLDAAIEQFF
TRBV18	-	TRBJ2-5	TGTGCCAGCTCAAACCCTGACCGGGAGCAGTACTTC	CASSNPDREQYF
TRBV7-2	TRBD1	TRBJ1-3	TGTGCCAGCAGCTTAAAGGGACAGGGAAACACCATATATTTT	CASSLKGQGNTIYF
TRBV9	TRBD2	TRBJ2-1	TGTGCCAGCAGCGGATTAGCGGGAGGTTTAACCTACAATGAGCAGTTCTTC	CASSGLAGGLTYNEQFF
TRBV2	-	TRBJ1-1	TGTGCCAGCAGTGTAGGGGTAGACATCACTGAAGCTTTCTTT	CASSVGVDITEAFF
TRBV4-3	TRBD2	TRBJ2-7	TGCGCCAGCAGGCCTAGCGGGAGTTACGAGCAGTACTTC	CASRPSGSYEQYF
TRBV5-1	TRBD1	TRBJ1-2	TGCGCCAGCAGCCTTGACAGGGTTACCTATGGCTACACCTTC	CASSLDRVTYGYTF
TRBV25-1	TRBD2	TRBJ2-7	TGTGCCAGCAGTGAATTTAGGACTAGCGGAAGTTACGAGCAGTACTTC	CASSEFRTSGSYEQYF
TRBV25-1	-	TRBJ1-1	TGTGCCAGCAGTGAATATGAGAGGCTCTCCACTGAAGCTTTCTTT	CASSEYERLSTEAFF
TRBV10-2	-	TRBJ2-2	TGCGCCACCACGAACACCGGGGAGCTGTTTTTT	CATTNTGELFF
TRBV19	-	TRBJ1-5	TGTGCCAGTAGTATAGATAATTCTCGTGGCCAGCCCCAGCATTTT	CASSIDNSRGQPQHF
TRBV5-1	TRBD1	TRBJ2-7	TGCGCCAGCAGCTTGGATGGGACAGGCTCGTACGAGCAGTACTTC	CASSLDGTGSYEQYF
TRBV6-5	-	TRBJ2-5	TGTGCCAGCAGGACCCCAGGGCCGGGAGAGACCCAGTACTTC	CASRTPGPGETQYF
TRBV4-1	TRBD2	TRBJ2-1	TGCGCCAGCAGATCGGGACTAGCGGGTAACAATGAGCAGTTCTTC	CASRSGLAGNNEQFF
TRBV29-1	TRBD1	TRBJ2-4	TGCAGCGTTGGGACAGGGGGGACCAAAAACATTCAGTACTTC	CSVGTGGTKNIQYF
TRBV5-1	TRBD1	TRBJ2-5	TGCGCCAGCAGCTCCCTGGCGGGACAGGGGAACGAACAAGAGACCCAGTACTTC	CASSSLAGQGNEQETQYF
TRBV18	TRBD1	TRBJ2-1	TGTGCCAGCTCACCGTCGGGACAGTGGTACAATGAGCAGTTCTTC	CASSPSGQWYNEQFF
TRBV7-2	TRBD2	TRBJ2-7	TGTGCCAGCAGCTTAGTCGCGGGAGCCTACGAGCAGTACTTC	CASSLVAGAYEQYF
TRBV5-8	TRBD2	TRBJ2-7	TGTGCCAGCAGCCTGACGATAGCGGGCGGATCCTACGAGCAGTACTTC	CASSLTIAGGSYEQYF
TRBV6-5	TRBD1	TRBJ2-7	TGTGCCAGCAGTTACAACAGGGGGGTTTACGAGCAGTACTTC	CASSYNRGVYEQYF
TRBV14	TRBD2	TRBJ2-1	TGTGCCAGCAGCCAGGGGACTAGCGGGAGGTTCTCCTACAATGAGCAGTTCTTC	CASSQGTSGRFSYNEQFF
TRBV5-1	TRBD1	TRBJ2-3	TGCGCCAGCAGCTTGGGACAGGGGCCAGATACGCAGTATTTT	CASSLGQGPDTQYF
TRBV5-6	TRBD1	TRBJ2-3	TGTGCCAGCAGCGAAAGGGACAGGGGCACAGATACGCAGTATTTT	CASSERDRGTDTQYF
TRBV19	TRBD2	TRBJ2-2	TGTGCCAGTAGTCTCACTAGCGGGGGGAACACCGGGGAGCTGTTTTTT	CASSLTSGGNTGELFF
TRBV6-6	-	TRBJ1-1	TGTGCCAGCAGCTATCGGAACACTGAAGCTTTCTTT	CASSYRNTEAFF
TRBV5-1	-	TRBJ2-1	TGCGCCAGCAGCCCGGAACCTAGCTACAATGAGCAGTTCTTC	CASSPEPSYNEQFF
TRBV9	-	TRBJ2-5	TGTGCCAGCAGCCCGAGAGGTAGCGCCGAGACCCAGTACTTC	CASSPRGSAETQYF